This T cell receptor (beta chain) emerged from a study of T cell changes during pregnancy in multiple sclerosis. Here immunoSEQ multiplex PCR was the method, and the copy in TCRdb shows in-frame clones only, minus some. The table shows tens of thousands of clones, with 94% occurring only once. This clone was counted once. The CDR3 spans 15 residues. V lost 2 bases to trimming and J lost 0 bases; unmatched junction nucleotides: 5. Germline assignment: CDR1 SGHRS and CDR2 YFSETQ. V is TRBV5-1 and J is TRBJ2-7; 7 bases map to TRBD1. Source: peripheral blood, taken in the second trimester of pregnancy. The source is a female donor in good health, enrolled as a control in a pregnancy study. CDR3 nucleotide sequence: TGCGCCAGCAGCTTCGACAGGGTGGGCTCCTACGAGCAGTACTTC. This encodes CASSFDRVGSYEQYF.